In this sample, the clone carrying this T cell receptor beta chain turned up a few times. Its target is unknown. In the original processing: CDR3 was compared across clinicopathological groups, and the resulting differences were used to build a distant-metastasis classifier for papillary thyroid cancer. From the PCR reads, TCRdb re-called clones with MiXCR. Clone size and V and J calls follow TCRdb, not the original study. In the table there are 35,000 to 40,000 clones, around 28% of which are singletons. This sample stems from a study of metastatic and nonmetastatic thyroid tumors. The wider study: Blood and tumor or nodule tissue repertoires from malignant and benign thyroid patients were compared.

All patients were treatment-naive before thyroid surgery. The germline V gene encodes CDR1 SEHNR and CDR2 FQNEAQ (reference sequence). CDR3 length: 12 residues. V lost 5 bases and J 8 bases, leaving 9 bases between the germline ends. Study conclusions and caveats: Compared with benign nodules, malignant thyroid tumors were reported to have significantly higher TCR beta diversity in both blood and tumor.

The rearrangement uses TRBV7-9 and TRBJ1-4; no clear D gene. This receptor was obtained from a male donor with papillary thyroid cancer or a benign thyroid nodule (not recorded which). Some clones in this sample may be carry-over from other donors' samples. The material sequenced was blood. DNA for the CDR3: TGTGCCAGCAGCGACGAGAGGGAAAAACTGTTTTTT. This gives the protein CASSDEREKLFF.